The 9 T cell receptor beta chains presented below share a single source sample, sequenced in a study of shared clonotypes between healthy human individuals. The protocol was immunoSEQ multiplex PCR, while the TCRdb copy is restricted to in-frame clones and leaves out a portion. The top ten clones hold around 0.4% of a sample with 2,500,000 or so clones, 85% to 95% of them seen once. The specimen was naive CD4+ T cells from PBMCs. Subset specified: CD45RA+ positively selected. The receptors here all came from a man between 18 and 29 years old in good health. Some clones in this sample may be carry-over from other donors' samples.

This chain links TRBV6-6 with TRBJ2-5; D call uncertain. V was clipped by 6 bases and J by 7 bases, with 9 bases between them. Germline V gene sequence: CDR1 MNHNY, CDR2 SVGAGI (reference sequence). This CDR3 region has 11 residues. The CDR3 sequence: CASSPSGTQYF. CDR3 DNA: TGTGCCAGCAGCCCGTCGGGGACCCAGTACTTC.

The rearrangement joins TRBV19 to TRBJ1-5; no clear D gene. Germline loops: CDR1 LNHDA, CDR2 SQIVND (reference sequence). This CDR3 has 13 amino acids. V was clipped by 10 bases and J by 5 bases, with 15 bases between them. CDR3 sequence: CATRKVFHQPQHF. The CDR3 DNA reads as TGTGCCACCAGGAAGGTTTTCCATCAGCCCCAGCATTTT.

Points on this clone: Other DNA sequences in this sample translate to the same CDR3. The rearrangement joins TRBV18 to TRBJ1-5; no clear D. Trimming took off 3 bases at V and 0 bases at J, with 3 bases between the two ends. The CDR3 loop spans 13 amino acids. Germline CDR1 and CDR2: KGHSH and LQKENI. CDR3: CASSPPSNQPQHF. CDR3 bases: TGTGCCAGCTCACCTCCTAGCAATCAGCCCCAGCATTTT.

The chain employs TRBV20-1 and TRBJ2-1; 7 nucleotides line up with TRBD2. After removal of 1 base from V and 16 bases from J, the junction contained 7 bases not matched to a gene. The CDR3 consists of 11 residues. Germline V CDR1 and CDR2: DFQATT, SNEGSKA (reference sequence). This CDR3 is CSARVAGVNFF. The CDR3 nucleotides are TGCAGTGCTAGAGTGGCGGGAGTTAATTTCTTC.

This chain connects TRBV19 to TRBJ2-7; TRBD2 matches at 7 bases. Germline V gene data show CDR1 as LNHDA and CDR2 as SQIVND (reference sequence). This CDR3 is 14 amino acids long. V dropped 11 bases and J dropped 3; count of bases not matched to a gene: 13. This CDR3 reads CASSRHSGDYEQYF. In nucleotides, the CDR3 is TGTGCCTCGAGTAGACACAGCGGGGACTACGAGCAGTACTTC.

This chain's CDR3 is CASSLIAGGAYEQYF. CDR3 DNA: TGTGCCAGCAGCCTCATAGCGGGAGGGGCCTACGAGCAGTACTTC. This chain uses TRBV6-5 with TRBJ2-7; 11 nucleotides agree with TRBD2. CDR3 length equals 15 residues. Trimming at V came to 6 bases and at J to 2 bases, leaving 6 bases not matched to a gene. Germline V gene sequence: CDR1 MNHEY, CDR2 SVGAGI.

The chain carries TRBV9 and TRBJ2-3; no firm D call. V lost 0 bases and J 3 bases, leaving 11 bases between the germline ends. This CDR3 is 15 amino acids long. CDR1 is SGDLS, CDR2 YYNGEE, per germline. In DNA, the CDR3 is TGTGCCAGCAGCGTAGCGAGCCATCCTACAGATACGCAGTATTTT. It is translated as CASSVASHPTDTQYF. Using reference TRBV9 and TRBJ2-3 for the parts outside the CDR3, the full variable domain is DSGVTQTPKHLITATGQRVTLRCSPRSGDLSVYWYQQSLDQGLQFLIQYYNGEERAKGNILERFSAQQFPDLHSELNLSSLELGDSALYFCASSVASHPTDTQYFGPGTRLTVL.

The gene calls are TRBV7-9 and TRBJ2-1; D is undetermined. There are 13 residues in the CDR3. The germline V gene encodes CDR1 SEHNR and CDR2 FQNEAQ (reference sequence). Between the trimmed V and J ends, which lost 6 bases and 2 bases, there was a span of 8 bases. CDR3 coding DNA: TGTGCCAGCAGGGCGGTTGCCTACAATGAGCAGTTCTTC. Its translation is CASRAVAYNEQFF.

The chain links TRBV4-1 to TRBJ1-4; D is unclear. V was clipped by 6 bases and J by 0 bases, with 11 bases between them. Germline CDR1 MGHRA, CDR2 YSYEKL. The CDR3 runs 15 residues. Here the CDR3 DNA reads TGCGCCAGCAGAGCGGACGGGGCAACTAATGAAAAACTGTTTTTT. It encodes CASRADGATNEKLFF.